These 7 T cell receptor beta chains were sequenced from one sample in a study of vaccination effects on CD4 cells after COVID-19. Sequencing was performed with immunoSEQ multiplex PCR; in TCRdb, only in-frame clones are kept and a portion is missing. Of approximately 22,000 clones listed, roughly 73% are singletons. Viral peptide pool expansion of antigen-specific CD4+ T cells preceded sequencing in the ViraFEST assay. Cultured cells yielded isolated CD4+ T cells after about ten days. No antigen has been identified for these receptors. The source material was CD4+ T cells from PBMCs cultured with HCoV-229E spike peptides, sampled before COVID-19 vaccination. These receptors were obtained from a human donor who received a COVID-19 vaccine.

The chain carries TRBV10-1 and TRBJ2-7, with 11 bases lining up with TRBD2. The CDR3 spans 15 residues. Per germline, CDR1 WNHNN and CDR2 SYGVQD (reference sequence). J gave up 7 bases and V 5 bases, and 10 bases lay outside the gene matches. In DNA form, the CDR3 reads TGCGCCAGCAGTAATAGCGGGAGGGCAGTGGGGGAGCAGTACTTC. This translates into CASSNSGRAVGEQYF.

The rearrangement joins TRBV5-1 to TRBJ2-1; D assignment may be TRBD1 or TRBD2 (7 bases each). Germline values: CDR1 SGHRS, CDR2 YFSETQ. The CDR3 contains 14 residues. V lost 2 bases, J lost 8 bases, and 14 bases lay in between. CDR3 in amino acids: CASSLGLGGHEQFF. In DNA, the CDR3 is TGCGCCAGCAGCTTAGGACTAGGGGGCCATGAGCAGTTCTTC.

The V and J genes are TRBV5-6 and TRBJ1-3; D is uncertain. CDR1 SGHDT and CDR2 YYEEEE come from the germline V gene. The ends were cut back, 4 bases at V and 1 base at J, with 6 bases in the middle. The CDR3 runs 13 residues. CDR3 region: CASSPRSGNTIYF. DNA of the CDR3: TGTGCCAGCAGCCCGAGATCTGGAAACACCATATATTTT.

The DNA of the CDR3 is TGTGCCAGCAGTCAAGAAATTGTGGCAGGGGCTAATGGCTACACCTTC. Encoded protein: CASSQEIVAGANGYTF. The chain links TRBV6-4 to TRBJ1-2; perhaps TRBD1 as D (6 bases). The germline V gene has CDR1 MRHNA and CDR2 SNTAGT. Trimming pared 5 bases from V and 6 bases from J, leaving 22 bases between. This CDR3 spans 16 amino acids.

The chain employs TRBV14 and TRBJ2-5; no firm D call. V lost 4 bases and J 5 bases, leaving 17 bases between the germline ends. The germline gives CDR1 SGHDN, CDR2 FVKESK. The CDR3 sequence is 15 residues long. CDR3 sequence: CASSPRPRAWETQYF. The CDR3 bases are TGTGCCAGCAGCCCGCGGCCAAGGGCTTGGGAGACCCAGTACTTC.

V is TRBV27 and J is TRBJ2-1; 10 positions agree with TRBD2. This CDR3 contains 14 residues. V lost 5 bases to trimming and J lost 7 bases; unmatched junction nucleotides: 5. Germline V CDR1 and CDR2: MNHEY, SMNVEV (reference sequence). CDR3 sequence (DNA): TGTGCCAGCAGTCCGGGACTAGCGACTAATGAGCAGTTCTTC. Amino acid sequence: CASSPGLATNEQFF.

The chain links TRBV3-1 (or the pseudogene TRBV3-2) to TRBJ2-2; the match to TRBD2 covers 14 bases. This CDR3 spans 17 amino acids. Germline CDR1 and CDR2: LGHDT and YNNKEL (reference sequence). Unmatched junction bases numbered 4, after V lost 0 bases and J lost 7 bases. CDR3 DNA sequence: TGTGCCAGCAGCCAAGATTCCGGACTAGCGGGAGGCGGGGAGCTGTTTTTT. Protein sequence: CASSQDSGLAGGGELFF.